One and the same sample provided the 14 T cell receptor beta chains below, sequenced in a study of response to subunit inactivated influenza vaccine. TCRdb called the RT-PCR reads again in MiXCR, with one record for every CDR3 protein. Among roughly 620,000 distinct CDR3 sequences listed, approximately 10% were seen once. This sample also belongs to another study, concerning T cells expressing NK-cell markers. As that study records: cDNA encoding TCR beta was synthesized via 5'RACE template switching incorporating UMIs.

Sequencing used PBMCs from blood, obtained on the day of vaccination. These receptors were taken from a man aged 50 to 60 who received an inactivated influenza vaccine.

V gene TRBV3-1 combines with J gene TRBJ1-4, with 10 bases aligning to TRBD1. The CDR3 has 16 residues. The V gene's germline CDR1 is LGHDT and CDR2 YNNKEL (reference sequence). Trimming at V came to 3 bases and at J to 7 bases, leaving 8 bases not matched to a gene. CDR3 protein: CASSHRDRGVGEKLFF. The CDR3 DNA is TGTGCCAGCAGCCATCGGGACAGGGGTGTTGGTGAAAAACTGTTTTTT.

The table lists this clonotype with a few counts. This sequence joins TRBV5-1 and TRBJ1-2; D is undetermined. Between the trimmed V and J ends, which lost 3 bases and 4 bases, there was a span of 13 bases. The CDR3 extends over 14 amino acids. Germline loops: CDR1 SGHRS, CDR2 YFSETQ. CDR3 loop: CASSSGGIGYGYTF. CDR3 bases: TGCGCCAGCAGCTCTGGAGGGATTGGCTATGGCTACACCTTC.

Ten or more counts support this clonotype. This chain joins TRBV12-3 or TRBV12-4 and TRBJ1-5; D not certain. The CDR3 sequence is 13 residues long. Trimming took off 5 bases at V and 5 bases at J, with 10 bases between the two ends. The CDR3 spells CASSPTGYQPQHF. The DNA of the CDR3 is TGTGCCAGCAGTCCGACGGGTTATCAGCCCCAGCATTTT.

The chain uses TRBV29-1 and TRBJ2-5; TRBD2 might be the D (5 bases). Per the germline V gene, CDR1 is SQVTM and CDR2 is ANQGSEA. The V end lost 4 bases, the J end lost 8 bases, and 5 bases lay between the germline ends. This CDR3 is 9 amino acids long. The CDR3 DNA is TGCAGCGTTGGACTAACCCAGTACTTC. Translation gives CSVGLTQYF.

This clonotype was detected ten times or more. The rearrangement links TRBV12-3 or TRBV12-4 to TRBJ2-7; the D gene is possibly TRBD2 (5 bases). The CDR3 consists of 13 residues. Trimming took 2 bases from V and 6 from J, leaving 11 bases between them. CDR3 protein: CASSLTREREQYF. In nucleotides, the CDR3 is TGTGCCAGCAGTTTAACTAGGGAACGCGAGCAGTACTTC.

This clonotype was picked up many times. The chain links TRBV28 to TRBJ2-4; possible D gene TRBD2, 6 bases. Germline CDR1 MDHEN, CDR2 SYDVKM. Trimming removed 7 bases from V and 1 base from J, with 20 bases in between. The CDR3 is 17 residues long. The CDR3 region has the DNA TGTGCCAGCATCCCGGGGTGGGGGGTTCGGGCCAAAAACATTCAGTACTTC. It translates to CASIPGWGVRAKNIQYF. Full variable domain (missing parts from reference TRBV28 and TRBJ2-4): DVKVTQSSRYLVKRTGEKVFLECVQDMDHENMFWYRQDPGLGLRLIYFSYDVKMKEKGDIPEGYSVSREKKERFSLILESASTNQTSMYLCASIPGWGVRAKNIQYFGAGTRLSVL.

In this sample, this clonotype turned up a few times. The J gene is TRBJ2-2, the V gene TRBV12-3 or TRBV12-4; 10 bases map to TRBD1. Trimming took 5 bases from V and 5 from J; bases not matched to a gene: 8. The CDR3 runs to 16 residues. This chain's CDR3 is CASSPGQGETTGELFF. The CDR3 DNA reads TGTGCCAGCAGTCCCGGACAGGGGGAAACTACCGGGGAGCTGTTTTTT.

The V call is TRBV20-1, the J call TRBJ2-1, with a weak D call TRBD2 (5 bases). Germline assignment: CDR1 DFQATT and CDR2 SNEGSKA (reference sequence). The CDR3 runs to 15 residues. V was clipped by 3 bases and J by 7 bases, with 19 bases between them. CDR3 nucleotides: TGCAGTGCTAGGAGAACCGGGAACCGGAGGAATGAGCAGTTCTTC. Translated, it gives CSARRTGNRRNEQFF.

The chain couples TRBV7-2 to TRBJ2-2; 10 bases align to TRBD1. Germline V gene data show CDR1 as SGHTA and CDR2 as FQGNSA. This CDR3 has 16 residues. Trimming at V came to 2 bases and at J to 7 bases, leaving 7 bases not matched to a gene. The CDR3 sequence: CASSLSRQGANGELFF. The CDR3, as DNA: TGTGCCAGCAGCTTATCCCGACAGGGGGCTAACGGGGAGCTGTTTTTT.

The V call is TRBV7-3, the J call TRBJ2-1; D is uncertain. The CDR3 extends over 13 amino acids. The ends were cut back, 1 base at V and 6 bases at J, with 7 bases in the middle. Per the germline V gene, CDR1 is SGHTA and CDR2 is FQGTGA. CDR3 sequence: CASSLMVGNEQFF. The CDR3 DNA sequence: TGTGCCAGCAGCTTAATGGTCGGCAATGAGCAGTTCTTC. Looking up the rest from reference TRBV7-3 and TRBJ2-1 gives the full variable domain: GAGVSQTPSNKVTEKGKYVELRCDPISGHTALYWYRQSLGQGPEFLIYFQGTGAADDSGLPNDRFFAVRPEGSVSTLKIQRTERGDSAVYLCASSLMVGNEQFFGPGTRLTVL.

This clonotype was observed a few times. The rearrangement joins TRBV25-1 to TRBJ2-7; 12 nucleotides agree with TRBD2. The ends lost 3 bases at V and 0 bases at J; junction bases unmatched: 0. CDR1 and CDR2 (germline): MGHDK, SYGVNS. This CDR3 is built from 15 residues. CDR3 loop: CASSEGLAGSYEQYF. The CDR3 coding sequence is TGTGCCAGCAGTGAGGGACTAGCGGGCTCCTACGAGCAGTACTTC.

This clonotype was counted only a few times. The chain recombines TRBV7-2 with TRBJ2-1, with D possibly being TRBD2 (6 bases). Trimming pared 3 bases from V and 3 bases from J, leaving 12 bases between. Germline V gene data show CDR1 as SGHTA and CDR2 as FQGNSA. The CDR3 is made up of 15 amino acids. CDR3: CASSLTGLGYNEQFF. The CDR3 bases are TGTGCCAGCAGCTTGACGGGACTGGGCTACAATGAGCAGTTCTTC.

The gene calls are TRBV10-1 and TRBJ2-7; 8 nucleotides align to TRBD1. CDR1 and CDR2 (germline): WNHNN, SYGVQD (reference sequence). Trimming took 6 bases from V and 7 from J; bases not matched to a gene: 11. The CDR3 length is 14 residues. The CDR3 region is CASSPDRELEEQYF. CDR3 nucleotides: TGCGCCAGCAGCCCGGACAGGGAGTTGGAGGAGCAGTACTTC.

This clonotype showed up just a few times. The V call is TRBV29-1, the J call TRBJ2-1; the match to TRBD2 covers 11 bases. The junction had 17 bases not matched to a gene; V was cut back by 3 bases and J by 4 bases. CDR3 length: 19 amino acids. CDR1 SQVTM and CDR2 ANQGSEA come from the germline V gene. CDR3 coding DNA: TGCAGCGTTGAGGCCTGGGTAGCGGGAGGGCCTTTCGGGTACAATGAGCAGTTCTTC. It codes for CSVEAWVAGGPFGYNEQFF.